This paragraph reports one TCR beta chain. Method: immunoSEQ multiplex PCR; TCRdb's copy keeps in-frame clones and lacks some. The sample contains more than 65,000 clones, nearly 97% of which appear only once. With 5 bases removed from V and 7 bases from J, the gap between germline ends came to 17 bases. CDR3 length equals 15 residues. Germline-derived CDR1 and CDR2 are SGHVS and FNYEAQ. The data are from a study of technical replicates of blood from a handful of donors. Sequencing was carried out using T cells isolated from PBMCs. The chain combines TRBV7-6 with TRBJ1-4; D might be TRBD1 (6 bases). The receptor was derived from a human donor in good health. The CDR3 loop is CASSLGGADTEKLFF. CDR3 coding DNA: TGTGCCAGCAGCCTTGGGGGCGCGGATACTGAAAAACTGTTTTTT.